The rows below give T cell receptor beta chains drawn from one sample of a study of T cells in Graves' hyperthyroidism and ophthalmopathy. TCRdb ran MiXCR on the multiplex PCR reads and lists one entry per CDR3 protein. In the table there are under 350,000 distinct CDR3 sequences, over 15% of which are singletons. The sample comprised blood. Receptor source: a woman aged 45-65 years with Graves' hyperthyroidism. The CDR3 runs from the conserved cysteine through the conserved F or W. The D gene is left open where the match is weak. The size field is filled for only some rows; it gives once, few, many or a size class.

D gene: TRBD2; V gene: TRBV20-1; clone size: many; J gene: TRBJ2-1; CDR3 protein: CSANSLAGGYNEQFF; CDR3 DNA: TGCAGTGCTAACTCACTAGCGGGGGGATACAATGAGCAGTTCTTC
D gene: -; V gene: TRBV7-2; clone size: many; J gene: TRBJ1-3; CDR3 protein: CASSLGSVGNTIYF; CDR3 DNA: TGTGCCAGCAGCTTAGGATCCGTCGGAAACACCATATATTTT
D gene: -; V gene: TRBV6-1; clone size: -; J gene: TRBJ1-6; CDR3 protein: CASSPAPRGSPLHF; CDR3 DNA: TGTGCCAGCTCCCCTGCTCCACGGGGTTCACCCCTCCACTTT
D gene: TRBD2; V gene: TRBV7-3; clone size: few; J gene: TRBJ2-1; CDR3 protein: CASSLMGLANDEQFF; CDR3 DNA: TGTGCCAGCAGCTTAATGGGACTAGCAAACGATGAGCAGTTCTTC
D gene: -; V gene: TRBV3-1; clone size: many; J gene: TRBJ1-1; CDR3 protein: CASSQLGSEAFF; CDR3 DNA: TGTGCCAGCAGCCAATTAGGCAGTGAAGCTTTCTTT
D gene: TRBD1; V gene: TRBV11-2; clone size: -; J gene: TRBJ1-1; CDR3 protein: CASSFTSGTGGRAFF; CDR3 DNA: TGTGCCAGCAGCTTCACCTCCGGGACAGGGGGTAGGGCTTTCTTT
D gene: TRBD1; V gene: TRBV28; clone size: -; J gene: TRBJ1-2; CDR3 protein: CASSPLGGDRAGGYTF; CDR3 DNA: TGTGCCAGCAGTCCTCTGGGAGGGGACAGGGCAGGGGGCTACACCTTC
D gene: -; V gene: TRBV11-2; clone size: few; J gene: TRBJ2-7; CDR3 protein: CASSPPPGSDEQYF; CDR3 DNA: TGTGCCAGCAGCCCCCCCCCGGGATCGGACGAGCAGTACTTC
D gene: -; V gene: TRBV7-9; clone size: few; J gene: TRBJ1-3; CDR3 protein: CASSYPLEGGSGNTIYF; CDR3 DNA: TGTGCCAGCAGCTACCCCCTCGAGGGGGGATCTGGAAACACCATATATTTT
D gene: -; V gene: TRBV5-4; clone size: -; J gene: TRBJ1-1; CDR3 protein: CASSFGGSGTEAFF; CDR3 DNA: TGTGCCAGCAGCTTCGGGGGGAGTGGGACTGAAGCTTTCTTT
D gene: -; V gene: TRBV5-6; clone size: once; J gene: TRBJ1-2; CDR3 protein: CASSLEWGLGYGYTF; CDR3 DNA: TGTGCCAGCAGCTTGGAATGGGGCCTGGGCTATGGCTACACCTTC
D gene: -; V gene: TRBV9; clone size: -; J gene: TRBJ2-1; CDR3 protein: CASSVADEQFF; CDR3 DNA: TGTGCCAGCAGCGTAGCGGATGAGCAGTTCTTC
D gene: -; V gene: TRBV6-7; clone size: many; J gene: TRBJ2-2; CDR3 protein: CASSWRGAGELFF; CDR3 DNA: TGTGCCAGCAGTTGGAGGGGTGCCGGGGAGCTGTTTTTT
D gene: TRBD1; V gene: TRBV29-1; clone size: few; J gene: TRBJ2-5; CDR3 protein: CSAYRGRGETQYF; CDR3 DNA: TGCAGCGCGTACAGGGGGCGTGGGGAGACCCAGTACTTC
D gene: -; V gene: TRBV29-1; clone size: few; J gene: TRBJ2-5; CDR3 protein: CSVEGGDFVKTQYF; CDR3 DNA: TGCAGCGTTGAAGGAGGTGACTTTGTAAAGACCCAGTACTTC
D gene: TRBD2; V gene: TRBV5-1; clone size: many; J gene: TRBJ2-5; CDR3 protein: CASSTPGGLAGETQYF; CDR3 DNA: TGCGCCAGCAGCACCCCCGGGGGACTAGCGGGCGAGACCCAGTACTTC
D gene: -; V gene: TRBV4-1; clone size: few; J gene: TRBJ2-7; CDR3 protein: CASSQLLSGAMGDEQYF; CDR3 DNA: TGCGCCAGCAGCCAACTGTTGTCAGGAGCCATGGGGGACGAGCAGTACTTC
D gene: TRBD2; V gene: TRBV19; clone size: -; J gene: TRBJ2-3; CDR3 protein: CASSVSREGLRGTDTQYF; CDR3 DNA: TGTGCCAGTAGTGTCTCGCGGGAGGGATTGCGGGGCACAGATACGCAGTATTTT
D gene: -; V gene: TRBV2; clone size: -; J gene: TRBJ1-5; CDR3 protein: CASTLQDFYQPQHF; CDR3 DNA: TGTGCCAGCACCCTACAGGACTTTTATCAGCCCCAGCATTTT
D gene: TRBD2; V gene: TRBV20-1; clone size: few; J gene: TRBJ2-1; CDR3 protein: CSARLAGRPFEQFF; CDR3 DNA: TGCAGTGCCAGACTAGCGGGGCGGCCATTCGAGCAGTTCTTC
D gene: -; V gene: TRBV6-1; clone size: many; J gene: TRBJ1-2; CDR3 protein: CASTLRRGRNYGYTF; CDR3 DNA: TGTGCCAGCACCTTAAGGCGCGGACGAAACTATGGCTACACCTTC
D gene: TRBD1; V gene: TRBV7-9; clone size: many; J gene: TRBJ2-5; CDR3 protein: CASSSSDRGLQETQYF; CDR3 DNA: TGTGCCAGCAGCTCATCAGACAGGGGGCTTCAAGAGACCCAGTACTTC
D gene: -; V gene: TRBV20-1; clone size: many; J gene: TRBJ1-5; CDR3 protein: CSARLLESGFNQPQHF; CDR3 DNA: TGCAGTGCTAGACTATTGGAATCGGGTTTCAATCAGCCCCAGCATTTT
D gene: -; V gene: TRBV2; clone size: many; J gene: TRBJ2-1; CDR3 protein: CASIAEANEQFF; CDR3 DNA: TGTGCCAGCATCGCAGAAGCCAATGAGCAGTTCTTC
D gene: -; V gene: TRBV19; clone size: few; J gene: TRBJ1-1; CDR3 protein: CASSRQPNMNTEAFF; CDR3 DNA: TGTGCCAGTAGTAGACAGCCGAACATGAACACTGAAGCTTTCTTT
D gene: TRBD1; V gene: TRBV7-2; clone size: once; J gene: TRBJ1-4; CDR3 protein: CASSWGGTGTNEKLFF; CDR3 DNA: TGTGCCAGCAGCTGGGGAGGGACAGGGACTAATGAAAAACTGTTTTTT
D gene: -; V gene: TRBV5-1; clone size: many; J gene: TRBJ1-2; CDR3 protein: CASSLTGEGRYGYTF; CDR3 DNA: TGCGCCAGCAGCTTGACGGGTGAGGGACGCTATGGCTACACCTTC
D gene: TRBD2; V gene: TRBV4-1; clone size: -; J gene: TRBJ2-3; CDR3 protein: CASSQISGGANTQYF; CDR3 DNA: TGCGCCAGCAGCCAAATTAGCGGGGGGGCAAATACGCAGTATTTT
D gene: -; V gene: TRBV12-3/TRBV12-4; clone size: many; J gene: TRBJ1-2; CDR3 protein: CASSFGRTYGYTF; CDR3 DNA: TGTGCCAGCAGTTTCGGCCGGACTTATGGCTACACCTTC
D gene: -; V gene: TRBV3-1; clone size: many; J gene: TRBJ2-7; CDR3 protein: CASSQHGYEQYF; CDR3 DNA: TGTGCCAGCAGCCAACACGGGTACGAGCAGTACTTC
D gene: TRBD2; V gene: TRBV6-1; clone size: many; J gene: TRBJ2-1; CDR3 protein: CASSEIEASGGNEQFF; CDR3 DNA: TGTGCCAGCAGTGAAATAGAGGCTAGCGGGGGTAATGAGCAGTTCTTC
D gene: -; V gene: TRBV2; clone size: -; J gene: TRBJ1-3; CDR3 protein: CASSEAGHSGNTIYF; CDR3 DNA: TGTGCCAGCAGTGAAGCGGGTCACTCTGGAAACACCATATATTTT
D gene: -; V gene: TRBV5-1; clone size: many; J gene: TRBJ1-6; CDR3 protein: CASSVDRFYNSPLHF; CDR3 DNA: TGCGCCAGCAGCGTGGACAGATTCTATAATTCACCCCTCCACTTT
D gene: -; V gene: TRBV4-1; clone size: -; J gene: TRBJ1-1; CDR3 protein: CASSHLTVNTEAFF; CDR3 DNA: TGCGCCAGCAGCCACTTGACAGTGAACACTGAAGCTTTCTTT
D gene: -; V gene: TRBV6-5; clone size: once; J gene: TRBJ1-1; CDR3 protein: CASRHMENAEAFF; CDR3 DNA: TGTGCCAGCAGGCACATGGAGAACGCTGAAGCTTTCTTT
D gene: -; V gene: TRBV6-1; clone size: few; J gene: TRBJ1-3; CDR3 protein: CASSLTGESGNTIYF; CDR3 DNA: TGTGCCAGCAGCTTGACCGGAGAGTCTGGAAACACCATATATTTT
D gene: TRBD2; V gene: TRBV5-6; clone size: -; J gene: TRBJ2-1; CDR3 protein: CASSTLAGGINEQFF; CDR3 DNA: TGTGCCAGCAGCACCCTAGCGGGGGGCATCAATGAGCAGTTCTTC
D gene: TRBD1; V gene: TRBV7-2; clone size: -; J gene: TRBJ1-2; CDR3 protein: CASRTGGTNYGYTF; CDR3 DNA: TGTGCCAGCAGGACAGGGGGGACTAACTATGGCTACACCTTC
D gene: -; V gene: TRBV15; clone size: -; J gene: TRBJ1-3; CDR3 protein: CATAARGSGNTIYF; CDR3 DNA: TGTGCCACGGCCGCCCGGGGGTCTGGAAACACCATATATTTT
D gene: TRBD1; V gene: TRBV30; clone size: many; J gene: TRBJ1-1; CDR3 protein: CACPTGANEAFF; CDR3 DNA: TGTGCCTGCCCGACAGGGGCGAATGAAGCTTTCTTT
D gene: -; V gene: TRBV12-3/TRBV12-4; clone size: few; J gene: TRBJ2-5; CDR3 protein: CASSIVGKRETQYF; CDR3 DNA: TGTGCCAGCAGCATTGTTGGGAAGAGAGAGACCCAGTACTTC
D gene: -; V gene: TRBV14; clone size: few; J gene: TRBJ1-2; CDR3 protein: CASSRQGSYGYTF; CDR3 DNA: TGTGCCAGCAGCCGGCAGGGGTCCTATGGCTACACCTTC
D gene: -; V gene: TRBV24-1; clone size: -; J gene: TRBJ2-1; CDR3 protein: CATSSVGSRAGEQFF; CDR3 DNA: TGTGCCACCAGTTCCGTGGGTTCAAGGGCAGGGGAGCAGTTCTTC
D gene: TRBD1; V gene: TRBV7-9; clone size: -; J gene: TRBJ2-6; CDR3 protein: CASSPTGDSGANVLTF; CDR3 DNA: TGTGCCAGCAGCCCCACAGGGGACTCTGGGGCCAACGTCCTGACTTTC
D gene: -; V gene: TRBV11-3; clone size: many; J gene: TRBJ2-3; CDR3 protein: CASSPARGADTQYF; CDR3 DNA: TGTGCCAGCAGCCCGGCCCGAGGCGCAGATACGCAGTATTTT
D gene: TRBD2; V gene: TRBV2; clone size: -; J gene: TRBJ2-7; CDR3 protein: CASSELVAGPTYEQYF; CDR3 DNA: TGTGCCAGCAGTGAATTAGTAGCGGGACCGACCTACGAGCAGTACTTC